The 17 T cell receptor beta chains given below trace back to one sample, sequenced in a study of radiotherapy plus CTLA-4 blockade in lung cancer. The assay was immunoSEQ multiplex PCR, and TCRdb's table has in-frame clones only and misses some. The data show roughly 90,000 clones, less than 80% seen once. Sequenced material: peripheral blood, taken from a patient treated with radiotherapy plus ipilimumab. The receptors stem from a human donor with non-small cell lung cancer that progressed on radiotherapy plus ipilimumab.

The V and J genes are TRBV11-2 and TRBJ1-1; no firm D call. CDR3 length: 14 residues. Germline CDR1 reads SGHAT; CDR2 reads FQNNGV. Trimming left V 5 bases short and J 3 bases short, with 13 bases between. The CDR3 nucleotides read TGTGCCAGCAGCCCCGTACTATTACACACTGAAGCTTTCTTT. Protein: CASSPVLLHTEAFF.

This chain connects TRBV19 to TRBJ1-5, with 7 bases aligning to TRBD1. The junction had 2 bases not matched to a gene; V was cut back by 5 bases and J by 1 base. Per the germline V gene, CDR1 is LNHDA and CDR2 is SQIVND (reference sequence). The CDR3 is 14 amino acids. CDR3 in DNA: TGTGCCAGTAGTTCGACAGGGAGCAATCAGCCCCAGCATTTT. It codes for CASSSTGSNQPQHF.

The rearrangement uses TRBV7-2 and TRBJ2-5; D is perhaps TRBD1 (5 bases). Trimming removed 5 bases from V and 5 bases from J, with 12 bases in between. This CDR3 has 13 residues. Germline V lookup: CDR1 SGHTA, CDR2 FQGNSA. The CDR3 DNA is TGTGCCAGCAGCCCAAGGGGTGGGGAGACCCAGTACTTC. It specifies CASSPRGGETQYF.

CDR3 DNA sequence: TGTGCCAGCAGCTTGGCTGGGGTGAGAACCGGGGAGCTGTTTTTT. Translating gives CASSLAGVRTGELFF. The genes are TRBV5-4 and TRBJ2-2; D remains unclear. This CDR3 spans 15 amino acids. With 0 bases removed from V and 5 bases from J, the gap between germline ends came to 11 bases. CDR1 SGHNT and CDR2 YYREEE come from the germline V gene (reference sequence).

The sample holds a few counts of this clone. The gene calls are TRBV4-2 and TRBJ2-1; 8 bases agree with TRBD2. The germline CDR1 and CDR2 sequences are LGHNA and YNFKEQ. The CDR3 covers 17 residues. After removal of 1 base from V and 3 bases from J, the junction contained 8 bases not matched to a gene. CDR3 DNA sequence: TGTGCCAGCAGCCAAGTATTCCTGCGGGGGGACTACAATGAGCAGTTCTTC. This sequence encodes CASSQVFLRGDYNEQFF.

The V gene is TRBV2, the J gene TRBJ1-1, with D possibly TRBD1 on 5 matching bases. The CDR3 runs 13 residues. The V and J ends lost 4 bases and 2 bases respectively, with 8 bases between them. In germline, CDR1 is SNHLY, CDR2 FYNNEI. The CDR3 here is CASSADSNTEAFF. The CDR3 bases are TGTGCCAGCAGTGCTGACAGTAACACTGAAGCTTTCTTT.

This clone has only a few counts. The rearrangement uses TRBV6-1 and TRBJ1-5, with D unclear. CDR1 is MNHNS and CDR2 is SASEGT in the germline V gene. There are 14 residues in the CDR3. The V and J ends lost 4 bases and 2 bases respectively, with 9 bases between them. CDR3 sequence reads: CASSAVSGNQPQHF. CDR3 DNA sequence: TGTGCCAGCAGTGCGGTATCGGGCAATCAGCCCCAGCATTTT.

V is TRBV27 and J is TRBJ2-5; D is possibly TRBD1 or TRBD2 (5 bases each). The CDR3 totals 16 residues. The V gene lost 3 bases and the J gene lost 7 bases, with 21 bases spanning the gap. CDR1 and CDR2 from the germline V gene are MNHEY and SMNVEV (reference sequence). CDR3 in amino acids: CASSFARGTGPTTQYF. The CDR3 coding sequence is TGTGCCAGCAGTTTTGCCCGGGGCACCGGCCCTACGACCCAGTACTTC.

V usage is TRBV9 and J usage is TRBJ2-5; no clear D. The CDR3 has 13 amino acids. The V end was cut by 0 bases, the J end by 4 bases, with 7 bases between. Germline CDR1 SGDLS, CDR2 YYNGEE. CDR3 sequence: CASSVAFRETQYF. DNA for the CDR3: TGTGCCAGCAGCGTAGCTTTCCGAGAGACCCAGTACTTC.

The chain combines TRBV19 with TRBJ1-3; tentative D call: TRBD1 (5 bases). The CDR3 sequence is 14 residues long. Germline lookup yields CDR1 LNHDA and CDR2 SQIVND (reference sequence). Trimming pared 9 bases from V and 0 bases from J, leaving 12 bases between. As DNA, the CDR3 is TGTGCCAGCGAAGGGGCGGTCTCTGGAAACACCATATATTTT. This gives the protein CASEGAVSGNTIYF.

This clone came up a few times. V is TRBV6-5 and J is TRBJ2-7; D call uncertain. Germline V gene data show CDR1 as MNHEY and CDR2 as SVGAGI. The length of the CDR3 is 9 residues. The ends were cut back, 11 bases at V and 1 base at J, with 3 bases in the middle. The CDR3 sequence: CAASYEQYF. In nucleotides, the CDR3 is TGTGCCGCGTCCTACGAGCAGTACTTC.

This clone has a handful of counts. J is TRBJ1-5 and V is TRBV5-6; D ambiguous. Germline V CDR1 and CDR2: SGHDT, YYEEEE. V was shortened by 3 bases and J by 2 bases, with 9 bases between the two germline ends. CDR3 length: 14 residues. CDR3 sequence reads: CASSSWSGNQPQHF. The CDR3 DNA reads TGTGCCAGCAGCTCCTGGTCGGGCAATCAGCCCCAGCATTTT.

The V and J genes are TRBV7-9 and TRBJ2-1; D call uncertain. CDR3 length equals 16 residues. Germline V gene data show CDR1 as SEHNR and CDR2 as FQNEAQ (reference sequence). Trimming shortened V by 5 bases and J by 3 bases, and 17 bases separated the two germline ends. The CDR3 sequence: CASSHPLGYGYNEQFF. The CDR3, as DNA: TGTGCCAGCAGCCACCCCCTCGGCTACGGCTACAATGAGCAGTTCTTC.

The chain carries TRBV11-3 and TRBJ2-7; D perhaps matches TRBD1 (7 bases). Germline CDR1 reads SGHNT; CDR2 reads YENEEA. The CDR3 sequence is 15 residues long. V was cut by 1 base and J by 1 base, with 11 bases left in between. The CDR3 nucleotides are TGTGCCAGCAGCTTAGGCGGGACAGCTTCCTACGAGCAGTACTTC. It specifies CASSLGGTASYEQYF.

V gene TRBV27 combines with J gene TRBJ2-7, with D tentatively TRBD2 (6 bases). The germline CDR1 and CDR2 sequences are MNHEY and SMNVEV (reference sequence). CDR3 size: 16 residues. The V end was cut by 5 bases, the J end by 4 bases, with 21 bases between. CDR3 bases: TGTGCCAGCAGTCTTGCGATTAGGTATCGGGGGTACGAGCAGTACTTC. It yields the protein CASSLAIRYRGYEQYF.

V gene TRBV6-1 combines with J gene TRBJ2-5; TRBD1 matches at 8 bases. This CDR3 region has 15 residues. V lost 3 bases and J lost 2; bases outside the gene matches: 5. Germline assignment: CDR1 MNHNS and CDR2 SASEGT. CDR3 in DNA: TGTGCCAGCAGTGATGACAGGGGCCGACAAGAGACCCAGTACTTC. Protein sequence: CASSDDRGRQETQYF.

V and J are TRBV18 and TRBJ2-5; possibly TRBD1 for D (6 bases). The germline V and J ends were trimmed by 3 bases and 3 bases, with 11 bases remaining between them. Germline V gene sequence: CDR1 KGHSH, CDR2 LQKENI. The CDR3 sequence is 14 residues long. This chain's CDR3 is CASSPSAGEETQYF. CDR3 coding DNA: TGTGCCAGCTCACCGTCTGCAGGGGAAGAGACCCAGTACTTC.